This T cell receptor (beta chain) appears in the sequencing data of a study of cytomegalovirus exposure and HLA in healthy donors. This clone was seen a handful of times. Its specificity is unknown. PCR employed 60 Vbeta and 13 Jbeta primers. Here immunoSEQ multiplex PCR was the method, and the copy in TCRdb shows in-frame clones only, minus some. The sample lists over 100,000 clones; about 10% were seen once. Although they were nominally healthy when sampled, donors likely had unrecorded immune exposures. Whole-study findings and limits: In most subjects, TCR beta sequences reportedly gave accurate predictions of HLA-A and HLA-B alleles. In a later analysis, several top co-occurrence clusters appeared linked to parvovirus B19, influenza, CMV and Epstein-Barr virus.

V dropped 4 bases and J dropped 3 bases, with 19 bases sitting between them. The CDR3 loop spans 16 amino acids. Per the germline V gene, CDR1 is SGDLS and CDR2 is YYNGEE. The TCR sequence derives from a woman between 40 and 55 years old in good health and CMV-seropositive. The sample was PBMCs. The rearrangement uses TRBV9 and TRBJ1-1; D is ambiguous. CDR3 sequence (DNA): TGTGCCAGCAGCCGCTCGACCGCCGGGAGGGACACTGAAGCTTTCTTT. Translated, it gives CASSRSTAGRDTEAFF.